The clone carrying this T cell receptor beta chain was seen a single time. Its antigen is still unknown. Here immunoSEQ multiplex PCR was the method, and the copy in TCRdb shows in-frame clones only, minus some. The data show about 19,000 clones, with around 90% seen just once and about 7% held by the top ten. The data belong to a study of T cells after posttransplantation cyclophosphamide. Study outcomes and limitations: Later post-transplant blood repertoires were often dominated by donor CD8+ memory clones. Recipient CMV seropositivity and CMV reactivation strongly tracked TRB clonality. Tissue-infiltrating T cells from skin or gut overlapped little with blood T cells.

Cyclophosphamide on days +3 and +4 followed busulfan-fludarabine conditioning and a marrow graft. The V gene's germline CDR1 is SGHRS and CDR2 YFSETQ. This CDR3 is built from 17 residues. The trim removed 4 bases at V and 5 bases at J, leaving 17 bases unmatched. This sequence originates from a female patient in her thirties or forties who received an allogeneic stem cell transplant from a related donor, was CMV-positive, and had no GVHD. The graft donor may account for some of the T cells. The genes are TRBV5-1 and TRBJ1-1; TRBD1 matches 7 bases. The specimen was PBMCs, collected after allogeneic stem cell transplant with posttransplant cyclophosphamide. The CDR3, as DNA: TGCGCCAGCAGCATGTCCGTACACAGGGGAGAAGGGACTGAAGCTTTCTTT. This sequence encodes CASSMSVHRGEGTEAFF.